This note documents a single T cell receptor beta chain sequence. What it binds is unknown. Measured with immunoSEQ multiplex PCR; TCRdb has only the in-frame clones, and not every one. The sample contains around 150,000 clones, roughly 89% of which appear only once. The sample comes from a study of T cell responses to AZD1222 COVID-19 vaccine. Germline loops: CDR1 SGHRS, CDR2 YFSETQ. CDR3 length: 14 residues. The V gene lost 2 bases and the J gene lost 4 bases, with 12 bases spanning the gap. Study conclusions and caveats: A reported finding is that nearly half of spike-specific TCRs target unmutated variant regions.

Source: peripheral blood, taken on day 0 of AZD1222 vaccination. The gene calls are TRBV5-1 and TRBJ2-5, with D unresolved. The sequence came from an adult in good health. DNA for the CDR3: TGCGCCAGCAGCTTTGGTAACAGAGCAGAGACCCAGTACTTC. Protein: CASSFGNRAETQYF.